This T cell receptor (beta chain) was identified in a study of T cells in Graves' hyperthyroidism and ophthalmopathy. Whole-study results and caveats: The majority of expanded thyroid clonotypes above 0.001 also appeared in blood. It was a median around seven months before onset that the model predicted ophthalmopathy.

Amplification targeted TCR beta CDR3 regions from RNA transcripts. First-round RT-PCR of the TCR CDR3 relied on the HTBI primer set. Via MiXCR, TCRdb re-called the multiplex PCR reads, giving one row per CDR3 protein. Among a few hundred thousand distinct CDR3 sequences listed, around 45% were seen once. To note about this clonotype: Its antigen is unidentified.

V trimming: 6 bases; J trimming: 1 base; junction bases outside the gene matches: 7. The CDR3 contains 15 residues. The patients, who ranged from 18 to 65 in age, presented with newly diagnosed hyperthyroidism lasting under 2 months. In making diagnoses, clinical symptoms, serum thyroxine and TRAb, thyroid ultrasound and orbital computed tomography were all used. The TCR originated in a woman between 18 and 29 years old with Graves' hyperthyroidism. Sequenced sample: peripheral blood or thyroid tissue (not recorded which). The rearrangement uses TRBV12-3 or TRBV12-4 and TRBJ2-7; 9 nucleotides align to TRBD1. The CDR3 DNA is TGTGCCAGCAGCTGGACAGGGGCGTCATCCTACGAGCAGTACTTC. It codes for CASSWTGASSYEQYF.